This record looks at one T cell receptor (beta chain) sequence and its context. The source of the sample is a study of T-cell memory formation after mild COVID-19. TCRdb re-called the 5' RACE reads through MiXCR, storing one row per CDR3 protein. Of 500,000 to 600,000 distinct CDR3 sequences listed, about a sixth are singletons. Germline V gives CDR1 KGHDR, CDR2 SFDVKD. The ends lost 4 bases at V and 9 bases at J; junction bases unmatched: 12. The CDR3 spans 16 residues. Sequenced: PBMCs or a T cell subset sorted from them (not recorded which). This chain uses TRBV24-1 with TRBJ2-1, with 9 bases aligning to TRBD1. The receptor comes from an adult woman who had mild COVID-19 (a few samples of this study predate the infection). Cell type and time point are not known. The CDR3 sequence: CATSDTDRGGRGEQFF. The CDR3 DNA follows: TGTGCCACCAGTGACACGGACAGGGGCGGCCGAGGTGAGCAGTTCTTC.